These T cell receptor beta chains were read from a single sample in a study of T cells in Graves' hyperthyroidism and ophthalmopathy. One entry per CDR3 protein, called by TCRdb with MiXCR from the multiplex PCR reads. The data contain 700,000 or so distinct CDR3 sequences, about 15% of them seen just once; the ten biggest clones take up 8.4%. The source material was blood. The receptor set was obtained from a man aged 18 to 35 with Graves' hyperthyroidism. CDR3s include the opening cysteine and the closing phenylalanine or tryptophan. Each record gives: CDR3 protein, CDR3 DNA, clone size, V gene, J gene, D gene. A D gene is named only where the DNA matches it firmly. Clone size is given for some rows only: seen once, a few or many times, or a class if the clone is expanded.

CASSQDRLVGTGELFF	TGTGCCAGCAGCCAAGATCGGCTAGTAGGGACCGGGGAGCTGTTTTTT	many	TRBV3-1	TRBJ2-2	NA
CASSYRLAGGDTQYF	TGTGCCAGCAGTTACAGACTAGCGGGGGGGGATACGCAGTATTTT	NA	TRBV6-5	TRBJ2-3	TRBD2
CSARRTPGTKSINEQFF	TGCAGTGCTAGACGTACCCCCGGGACTAAGTCTATCAATGAGCAGTTCTTC	many	TRBV20-1	TRBJ2-1	TRBD2
CASSQLAGSPQRASTDTQYF	TGTGCCAGCAGCCAACTAGCCGGGTCCCCTCAGAGGGCCTCCACAGATACGCAGTATTTT	NA	TRBV7-6	TRBJ2-3	NA
CASSLANSGGEQYF	TGTGCCAGCAGCTTAGCGAACAGTGGTGGCGAGCAGTACTTC	few	TRBV7-9	TRBJ2-7	NA
CASSPTSGRRADTQYF	TGTGCCAGCAGTCCAACTAGCGGGAGGAGAGCAGATACGCAGTATTTT	many	TRBV12-3/TRBV12-4	TRBJ2-3	TRBD2
CAIRDRGGTDTQYF	TGTGCCATCAGGGACAGGGGAGGCACAGATACGCAGTATTTT	NA	TRBV10-3	TRBJ2-3	TRBD1
CSVEDGSGSYEQYF	TGCAGCGTTGAAGATGGCAGCGGGAGTTACGAGCAGTACTTC	many	TRBV29-1	TRBJ2-7	TRBD2
CSARDAGEGFYEQYF	TGCAGTGCGAGAGATGCGGGGGAGGGTTTCTACGAGCAGTACTTC	few	TRBV20-1	TRBJ2-7	TRBD2
CASSPRTGAPYEQYF	TGTGCCAGCAGCCCCCGGACAGGGGCCCCCTACGAGCAGTACTTC	many	TRBV13	TRBJ2-7	TRBD1
CASRKGPTGELFF	TGTGCCAGCAGGAAGGGGCCTACCGGGGAGCTGTTTTTT	NA	TRBV27	TRBJ2-2	NA
CASSYTRNSPLHF	TGTGCCAGCAGCTACACGAGGAATTCACCCCTCCACTTT	many	TRBV6-5	TRBJ1-6	NA
CSAKRDRGRPYEQYF	TGCAGTGCCAAAAGGGACCGGGGCAGGCCCTACGAGCAGTACTTC	NA	TRBV20-1	TRBJ2-7	NA
CAISAEDNYGYTF	TGTGCCATCAGTGCTGAGGATAACTATGGCTACACCTTC	NA	TRBV10-3	TRBJ1-2	NA
CASSREDRGRREGAKKNIQYF	TGTGCTAGCAGCCGGGAGGACAGGGGGCGACGGGAGGGCGCGAAAAAAAACATTCAGTACTTC	NA	TRBV7-7	TRBJ2-4	TRBD1
CASSLEGQHQPQHF	TGTGCCAGCAGCTTGGAGGGACAACATCAGCCCCAGCATTTT	many	TRBV5-6	TRBJ1-5	NA
CSAIAGQVSYEQYF	TGCAGTGCTATAGCGGGACAAGTCTCCTACGAGCAGTACTTC	many	TRBV20-1	TRBJ2-7	TRBD2
CASSLGVAGGYEQYF	TGTGCCAGCAGCTTAGGGGTAGCGGGAGGGTACGAGCAGTACTTC	few	TRBV7-2	TRBJ2-7	TRBD2
CASSLVGQVNYGYTF	TGTGCCAGCAGCTTAGTAGGACAGGTTAACTATGGCTACACCTTC	many	TRBV7-2	TRBJ1-2	TRBD1
CASSQSGKETQYF	TGTGCCAGCAGCCAATCAGGGAAAGAGACCCAGTACTTC	many	TRBV3-1	TRBJ2-5	NA
CALGPPSYEQYF	TGTGCTTTGGGCCCGCCATCCTACGAGCAGTACTTC	many	TRBV6-1	TRBJ2-7	NA
CASSFIKDEQYF	TGTGCCAGCAGCTTCATTAAGGACGAGCAGTACTTC	few	TRBV7-2	TRBJ2-7	NA
CASSVSQGASGANVLTF	TGTGCCAGCAGCGTATCACAGGGGGCCTCTGGGGCCAACGTCCTGACTTTC	few	TRBV7-9	TRBJ2-6	TRBD1
CATSRGQGASYEQYF	TGTGCCACCAGCAGAGGACAGGGGGCTTCCTACGAGCAGTACTTC	many	TRBV15	TRBJ2-7	TRBD1
CASSRGLAGGGDSYEQYF	TGCGCCAGCAGCCGCGGACTAGCGGGAGGGGGCGATTCCTACGAGCAGTACTTC	NA	TRBV11-1	TRBJ2-7	TRBD2
CASSSKTGLMNTEAFF	TGTGCCAGCAGCTCCAAGACAGGGCTCATGAACACTGAAGCTTTCTTT	NA	TRBV7-2	TRBJ1-1	TRBD1
CASRTTGTGNGYEQYF	TGCGCCAGCAGAACTACCGGGACAGGGAATGGATACGAGCAGTACTTC	NA	TRBV5-1	TRBJ2-7	TRBD1
CASQFGNTIYF	TGTGCCAGCCAATTTGGAAACACCATATATTTT	NA	TRBV25-1	TRBJ1-3	NA